The subject of this entry is one T cell receptor (beta chain). Profiled with immunoSEQ multiplex PCR; TCRdb holds only in-frame clones, not every one. The table has more than 70,000 clones, 90% to 95% seen once; the top ten hold roughly 0.26%. The data stem from a study of technical replicates of blood from a handful of donors. Germline CDR1 reads SGHRS; CDR2 reads YFSETQ. The V and J ends lost 5 bases and 5 bases respectively, with 11 bases between them. This CDR3 has 13 amino acids. The sequenced sample consisted of T cells isolated from PBMCs. The TCR was taken from a human donor in good health. The genes are TRBV5-1 and TRBJ2-1; D not certain. Written as DNA, the CDR3 is TGCGCCAGCAGTCCCCTACTTCACAATGAGCAGTTCTTC. It encodes CASSPLLHNEQFF.